This entry lists 21 T cell receptor beta chains sequenced from one sample in a study of metastatic and nonmetastatic thyroid tumors. TCRdb called clones again from the PCR reads with MiXCR. The sample consists of tens of thousands of clones, 9.5% to 12% of them appearing once. Ahead of thyroid surgery, no patient had received treatment of any kind. Sample: blood. These receptors were obtained from a female donor with papillary thyroid cancer or a benign thyroid nodule (not recorded which). Some clones in this sample may be carry-over from other donors' samples.

With regard to this clone: Germline is not matched at one junction end, which may reflect a read error. The rearrangement uses TRBV20-1 and TRBJ2-2, with D tentatively TRBD2 (5 bases). This CDR3 region has 14 residues. Germline CDR1 and CDR2: DFQATT and SNEGSKA (reference sequence). The CDR3 is CSAIRTGPPRGAVF. CDR3 nucleotides: TGCAGTGCTATCCGAACCGGACCCCCCCGGGGAGCTGTTTTT.

The chain joins TRBV18 to TRBJ2-3; D may be TRBD1 or TRBD2 (6 bases each). Germline V gene data show CDR1 as KGHSH and CDR2 as LQKENI. CDR3 length: 16 amino acids. Trimming removed 6 bases at V and 1 base at J, with 17 bases between. The CDR3 bases are TGTGCCAGCTCCCCCTCGGGGGCGCAGGGCACAGATACGCAGTATTTT. Residues: CASSPSGAQGTDTQYF. The whole variable domain, remainder taken from reference TRBV18 and TRBJ2-3, is NAGVMQNPRHLVRRRGQEARLRCSPMKGHSHVYWYRQLPEEGLKFMVYLQKENIIDESGMPKERFSAEFPKEGPSILRIQQVVRGDSAAYFCASSPSGAQGTDTQYFGPGTRLTVL.

This clone showed up just a few times. The chain uses TRBV28 and TRBJ1-2; 10 bases line up with TRBD1. From germline, CDR1 is MDHEN and CDR2 SYDVKM. The CDR3 runs 15 residues. J gave up 4 bases and V 7 bases, and 9 bases lay outside the gene matches. CDR3 DNA sequence: TGTGCCAGCAATGGGGGGACAGGGGCTTCCTATGGCTACACCTTC. Translated, it gives CASNGGTGASYGYTF.

This clone was observed at least ten times. V and J are TRBV20-1 and TRBJ2-1; TRBD2 matches 9 bases. Germline V gene lookup returns CDR1 DFQATT and CDR2 SNEGSKA (reference sequence). This CDR3 region has 14 residues. V shed 6 bases and J 6 bases; nucleotides not matched to a gene: 9. CDR3 bases: TGCAGTGCCCGTGGGGAAGCGGGAGGCAATGAGCAGTTCTTC. Residues: CSARGEAGGNEQFF.

With regard to this clone: An end of the junction does not agree with germline; a read error may underlie this. The V gene is TRBV6-4, the J gene TRBJ2-2; perhaps TRBD2 as D (6 bases). Germline V gene sequence: CDR1 MRHNA, CDR2 SNTAGT. The CDR3 is made up of 16 amino acids. The CDR3 spells CASIPSWGLNTGDLFF. CDR3 DNA: TGTGCCAGCATACCCTCGTGGGGACTGAACACCGGGGATCTGTTTTTT.

This clone ranks as medium-sized. This rearrangement joins TRBV27 to TRBJ2-1; 10 nucleotides line up with TRBD2. The V gene's germline CDR1 is MNHEY and CDR2 SMNVEV (reference sequence). The V and J ends lost 2 bases and 9 bases, in that order; junction bases with no gene match: 10. CDR3 length equals 16 residues. The CDR3 sequence is CASSLGWASGGGEQFF. The DNA for the CDR3 is TGTGCCAGCAGTTTAGGTTGGGCTAGCGGGGGTGGTGAGCAGTTCTTC.

Many counts were recorded for this clone. The DNA for the CDR3 is TGTGCCAGCATTCCGGGACAGGAGATGAACACTGAAGCTTTCTTT. Translating it yields CASIPGQEMNTEAFF. This chain connects TRBV6-1 to TRBJ1-1; 8 nucleotides match TRBD1. V was pared by 7 bases and J by 0 bases, with 7 bases of the junction left unmatched. This CDR3 spans 15 amino acids. The V gene's germline CDR1 is MNHNS and CDR2 SASEGT.

In its sample, this clone was seen once. A junction end diverges from the germline sequence, so it may reflect a read error. The V and J genes are TRBV5-1 and TRBJ2-3; D is uncertain. In germline, CDR1 is SGHRS, CDR2 YFSETQ. The CDR3 covers 13 residues. The CDR3 DNA reads TGCGCCAGCAGCTCACGAAGCAGAGATAAGCAGTATTTT. Amino acid sequence: CASSSRSRDKQYF.

This clone was seen more than once but under ten times. Here the CDR3 omits its conserved ending phenylalanine or tryptophan, so a read error is the likely source. The DNA is omitted, as the CDR3 cannot be located on it reliably, and the CDR3 follows TCRdb's listing. The chain is built from TRBV19 and TRBJ2-7. The V gene's germline CDR1 is LNHDA and CDR2 SQIVND (reference sequence). The CDR3 comprises 8 residues, both ends counted. CDR3 residues: CASSTQPQ.

The chain employs TRBV18 and TRBJ2-1; 7 bases align to TRBD1. Looked up from germline, CDR1 is KGHSH and CDR2 is LQKENI. CDR3 size: 15 residues. V shed 3 bases, J shed 0 bases, and the junction held 2 bases outside the gene matches. The DNA of the CDR3 is TGTGCCAGCTCACCCCGACAGGGCTCCTACAATGAGCAGTTCTTC. It specifies CASSPRQGSYNEQFF.

Many counts were recorded for this clone. A read error may explain this, as a much larger clone is one base away. The V call is TRBV6-2 or TRBV6-3, the J call TRBJ2-1; D not certain. Germline-derived CDR1 and CDR2 are MNHEY and SVGEGT. The V and J ends lost 7 bases and 8 bases respectively, with 12 bases between them. The CDR3 spans 12 residues. CDR3 region: CASIRLVDEQFF. The CDR3 nucleotides read TGTGCCAGCATCCGCCTTGTCGATGAGCAGTTCTTC.

Here the CDR3 DNA reads TGTGCCAGCAGCTTAAATATAGCGGGAGTGGATACGCAGTATTTT. Encoded protein: CASSLNIAGVDTQYF. The chain combines TRBV11-2 with TRBJ2-3; TRBD2 matches 9 bases. The V segment lost 2 bases and the J segment 6 bases; nucleotides outside the gene matches: 6. The CDR3 totals 15 residues. Germline V gives CDR1 SGHAT, CDR2 FQNNGV. Complete variable domain (other parts from reference TRBV11-2 and TRBJ2-3): EAGVAQSPRYKIIEKRQSVAFWCNPISGHATLYWYQQILGQGPKLLIQFQNNGVVDDSQLPKDRFSAERLKGVDSTLKIQPAKLEDSAVYLCASSLNIAGVDTQYFGPGTRLTVL.

This clone was seen only a few times. The rearrangement links TRBV19 to TRBJ1-2; 9 bases fit TRBD1. This CDR3 has 15 residues. V dropped 6 bases and J dropped 4; count of bases not matched to a gene: 9. Germline CDR1 and CDR2: LNHDA and SQIVND (reference sequence). The CDR3 spells CASSVQGAHGYGYTF. CDR3 sequence (DNA): TGTGCCAGTAGCGTACAGGGGGCGCACGGCTATGGCTACACCTTC. The full variable domain, with the rest looked up from reference TRBV19 and TRBJ1-2, is DGGITQSPKYLFRKEGQNVTLSCEQNLNHDAMYWYRQDPGQGLRLIYYSQIVNDFQKGDIAEGYSVSREKKESFPLTVTSAQKNPTAFYLCASSVQGAHGYGYTFGSGTRLTVV.

The chain joins TRBV28 to TRBJ1-2, with 8 bases fitting TRBD1. CDR1 and CDR2 from the germline V gene are MDHEN and SYDVKM. Trimming took 4 bases from V and 3 from J; bases not matched to a gene: 7. This CDR3 has 15 amino acids. The CDR3 loop is CASSSGTGVDYGYTF. The CDR3 DNA is TGTGCCAGCAGTTCCGGGACAGGCGTTGACTATGGCTACACCTTC.

This clone was observed many times. The V and J genes are TRBV27 and TRBJ2-3; TRBD2 aligns across 10 bases. This CDR3 has 18 amino acids. With V trimmed by 4 bases and J by 0 bases, 10 bases remained unmatched. Germline CDR1 is MNHEY and CDR2 is SMNVEV (reference sequence). The CDR3 nucleotides are TGTGCCAGCAGTTCCGGACTAGCGGCAGACTTTAGCACAGATACGCAGTATTTT. This encodes CASSSGLAADFSTDTQYF.

This clone was recorded a few times. This sequence joins TRBV12-3 or TRBV12-4 and TRBJ2-3; D unclear. V was clipped by 3 bases and J by 8 bases, with 12 bases between them. The CDR3 extends over 13 amino acids. The CDR3 coding sequence is TGTGCCAGCAGTTTGAAAGAGAAGGGTACGCAGTATTTT. This codes for CASSLKEKGTQYF.

V and J are TRBV20-1 and TRBJ2-3; a weak D match, TRBD2 (5 bases). V was clipped by 6 bases and J by 0 bases, with 16 bases between them. Germline CDR1 and CDR2: DFQATT and SNEGSKA (reference sequence). CDR3 size: 15 residues. Here the CDR3 reads CSAPVARRSTDTQYF. The CDR3 nucleotides are TGCAGTGCCCCCGTAGCGCGCCGGAGCACAGATACGCAGTATTTT.

In its sample, this clone was seen many times. The rearrangement links TRBV4-1 to TRBJ1-6; no reliable D call. Trimming cost V 0 bases and J 9 bases, with 3 bases left between them. There are 12 residues in the CDR3. CDR1 and CDR2 from the germline V gene are MGHRA and YSYEKL. CDR3 sequence: CASSQESSPLHF. CDR3 DNA: TGCGCCAGCAGCCAAGAGAGTTCACCCCTCCACTTT.

The sample holds a few counts of this clone. The chain is built from TRBV10-2 and TRBJ1-4; unclear D gene. The CDR3 runs to 14 residues. The V gene's germline CDR1 is WSHSY and CDR2 SAAADI. V was cut by 5 bases and J by 5 bases, with 12 bases left in between. The CDR3 here is CASSHIRGNEKLFF. As DNA, the CDR3 is TGCGCCAGCAGTCATATAAGAGGGAATGAAAAACTGTTTTTT.

This clone was counted at least ten times. The chain is built from TRBV5-6 and TRBJ2-7, with 14 nucleotides matching TRBD2. V lost 3 bases to trimming and J lost 2 bases; unmatched junction nucleotides: 1. Germline V gene data show CDR1 as SGHDT and CDR2 as YYEEEE. This CDR3 is built from 15 residues. The CDR3 protein is CASSWGLAGAYEQYF. CDR3 DNA: TGTGCCAGCAGCTGGGGACTAGCGGGAGCCTACGAGCAGTACTTC.

As for this clone: Compared with germline, one end of the junction differs, possibly owing to a read error. V and J are TRBV5-1 and TRBJ2-4, with D maybe TRBD2 (6 bases). The germline V gene has CDR1 SGHRS and CDR2 YFSETQ. This CDR3 has 15 amino acids. The CDR3 DNA reads TGCGCCAGCAGATTGGGGGGAGTGGCCAAAAACATTCAGTACTTC. This translates into CASRLGGVAKNIQYF.